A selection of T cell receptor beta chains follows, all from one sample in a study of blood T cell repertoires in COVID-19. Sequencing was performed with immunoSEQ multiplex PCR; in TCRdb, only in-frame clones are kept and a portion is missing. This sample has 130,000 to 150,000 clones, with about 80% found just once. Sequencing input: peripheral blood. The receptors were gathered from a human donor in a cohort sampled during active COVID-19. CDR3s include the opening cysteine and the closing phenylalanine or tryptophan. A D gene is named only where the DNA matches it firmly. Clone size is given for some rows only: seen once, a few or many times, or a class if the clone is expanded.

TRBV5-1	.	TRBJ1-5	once	TGCGCCAGCAGCATCGGGACAATTAGCAATCAGCCCCAGCATTTT	CASSIGTISNQPQHF
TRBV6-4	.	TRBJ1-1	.	TGTGCCAGCTCCATGGAGCACTCCGGCGGCACTGAAGCTTTCTTT	CASSMEHSGGTEAFF
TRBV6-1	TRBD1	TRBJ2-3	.	TGTGCCAGCAGTGAAGGGAACCGGGACAGGGGTCATTCTAGCACAGATACGCAGTATTTT	CASSEGNRDRGHSSTDTQYF
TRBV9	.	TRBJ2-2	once	TGTGCCAGCAGCCCGCGGGGTAGCCCGAACACCGGGGAGCTGTTTTTT	CASSPRGSPNTGELFF
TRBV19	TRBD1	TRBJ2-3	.	TGTGCCAGTAGTATCGGGCAGGGGGATACCACAGATACGCAGTATTTT	CASSIGQGDTTDTQYF
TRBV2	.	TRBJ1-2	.	TGTGCCAGCAGTGAAAGTTTTCAGGGTGGCTATGGCTACACCTTC	CASSESFQGGYGYTF
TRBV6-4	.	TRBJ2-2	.	TGTGCCAGCAGAGCGTGGGACACCGGGGAGCTGTTTTTT	CASRAWDTGELFF
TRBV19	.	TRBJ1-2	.	TGTGCCAGTAGTACCCAACGTGCGACAAACTATGGCTACACCTTC	CASSTQRATNYGYTF
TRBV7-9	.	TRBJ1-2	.	TGTGCCAGCAGCTTACAGGGGCCCTATGGCTACACCTTC	CASSLQGPYGYTF
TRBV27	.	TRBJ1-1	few	TGTGCCAGCAAACAAAGGGGCTGGGGTGAAGCTTTCTTT	CASKQRGWGEAFF
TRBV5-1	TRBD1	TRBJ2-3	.	TGCGCCAGCAGCTTGACAGGGGAAGGAGCAGATACGCAGTATTTT	CASSLTGEGADTQYF
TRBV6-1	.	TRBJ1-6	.	TGTGCCAGCAGTGAGTTCGGCACAGTTAATTCACCCCTCCACTTT	CASSEFGTVNSPLHF
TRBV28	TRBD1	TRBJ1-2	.	TGTGCCAGCCGACAGGGGATCAAGGATGGCTACACCTTC	CASRQGIKDGYTF
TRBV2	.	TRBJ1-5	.	TGTGCCAGCAGTCCCGGGGGGGGTCAGCCCCAGCATTTT	CASSPGGGQPQHF
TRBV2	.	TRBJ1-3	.	TGTGCCAGCAGTGCATTTAGTTCCCGGGCTGGAAACACCATATATTTT	CASSAFSSRAGNTIYF
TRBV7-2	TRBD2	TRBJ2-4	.	TGTGCCAGCAGTCTTAGCGGGGGGGCCGTTTCGGCTCAGTACTTC	CASSLSGGAVSAQYF